A single sample is the source of the 26 T cell receptor beta chains below, sequenced in a study of shared clonotypes between healthy human individuals. This table comes from immunoSEQ multiplex PCR, and its TCRdb copy is limited to in-frame clones, with some not included. Among millions of clones listed, over 85% were seen once. Input material: naive CD4+ T cells sorted from blood. Subset meaning: CD45RA+ positively selected. The receptor source for this set is a man aged 18 to 35 in good health.

The chain carries TRBV18 and TRBJ2-1; 10 nucleotides agree with TRBD2. Losses at the gene ends were 0 bases for V and 9 bases for J; bases not matched to a gene: 5. The CDR3 is made up of 15 amino acids. Germline V gene sequence: CDR1 KGHSH, CDR2 LQKENI. CDR3 residues: CASSPPGLASPEQFF. DNA of the CDR3: TGTGCCAGCTCACCACCGGGACTAGCGAGCCCTGAGCAGTTCTTC.

The chain joins TRBV10-3 to TRBJ2-5; TRBD1 agrees at 8 bases. From germline, CDR1 is ENHRY and CDR2 SYGVKD. V lost 7 bases to trimming and J lost 3 bases; unmatched junction nucleotides: 4. The CDR3 consists of 13 residues. The CDR3 region has the DNA TGTGCCATCACCTCGGGACAGGAAGAGACCCAGTACTTC. It encodes CAITSGQEETQYF.

The chain links TRBV6-1 to TRBJ2-3; possible D gene TRBD2, 5 bases. V lost 4 bases and J lost 7, with 15 bases in between. The CDR3 sequence is 14 residues long. Germline CDR1 is MNHNS and CDR2 is SASEGT. CDR3 sequence (DNA): TGTGCCAGCAGTGGCCGCCAAACTAGTAATACGCAGTATTTT. The encoded protein is CASSGRQTSNTQYF.

The rearrangement uses TRBV7-2 and TRBJ1-1; no clear D. The CDR3 length is 16 residues. The germline V gene has CDR1 SGHTA and CDR2 FQGNSA. V was trimmed by 1 base and J by 3 bases, leaving 15 bases between them. The CDR3 sequence: CASSLDMAYLYTEAFF. The CDR3 region has the DNA TGTGCCAGCAGCTTAGATATGGCATATCTCTACACTGAAGCTTTCTTT.

V gene TRBV6-1 combines with J gene TRBJ1-2, with a tentative D call TRBD1 (5 bases). The ends were cut back, 3 bases at V and 7 bases at J, with 9 bases in the middle. The CDR3 runs 12 residues. Germline-derived CDR1 and CDR2 are MNHNS and SASEGT. CDR3 DNA sequence: TGTGCCAGCAGTGACGGGACGCTTGGCTACACCTTC. It codes for CASSDGTLGYTF.

The genes are TRBV5-6 and TRBJ2-7, with D unclear. From germline, CDR1 is SGHDT and CDR2 YYEEEE. There are 16 residues in the CDR3. The V end was cut by 2 bases, the J end by 0 bases, with 15 bases between. CDR3 coding DNA: TGTGCCAGCAGCTTTGCAAGCCTAGGGAACTCCTACGAGCAGTACTTC. Translating it yields CASSFASLGNSYEQYF. Variable domain in full (rest from reference TRBV5-6 and TRBJ2-7): DAGVTQSPTHLIKTRGQQVTLRCSPKSGHDTVSWYQQALGQGPQFIFQYYEEEERQRGNFPDRFSGHQFPNYSSELNVNALLLGDSALYLCASSFASLGNSYEQYFGPGTRLTVT.

The V gene is TRBV30, the J gene TRBJ1-2; no firm D call. Trimming cost V 0 bases and J 2 bases, with 10 bases left between them. This CDR3 is built from 14 residues. Per germline, CDR1 GTSNPN and CDR2 SVGIG (reference sequence). CDR3 protein: CAWSVGWGNYGYTF. CDR3 DNA: TGTGCCTGGAGTGTCGGGTGGGGAAACTATGGCTACACCTTC. Together with reference TRBV30 and TRBJ1-2, the CDR3 gives the full variable domain: SQTIHQWPATLVQPVGSPLSLECTVEGTSNPNLYWYRQAAGRGLQLLFYSVGIGQISSEVPQNLSASRPQDRQFILSSKKLLLSDSGFYLCAWSVGWGNYGYTFGSGTRLTVV.

The DNA of the CDR3 is TGTGCCAGCAGTCCCGGCACAGGACAAGAAAAACTGTTTTTT. It is translated as CASSPGTGQEKLFF. The chain has TRBV2 and TRBJ1-4, with D possibly TRBD1 on 5 matching bases. The CDR3 is made up of 14 amino acids. CDR1 and CDR2 (germline): SNHLY, FYNNEI. V shed 5 bases and J shed 8 bases, with 15 bases lying between them.

Written as DNA, the CDR3 is TGTGCCAGCAGTGGCACAGGGCCTGCTAACTATGGCTACACCTTC. It codes for CASSGTGPANYGYTF. The rearrangement uses TRBV28 and TRBJ1-2; weak D call: TRBD1 (6 bases). V lost 5 bases and J 0 bases, leaving 13 bases between the germline ends. The CDR3 runs 15 residues. Germline-derived CDR1 and CDR2 are MDHEN and SYDVKM.

The rearrangement links TRBV7-9 to TRBJ1-4, with TRBD1 matching over 7 bases. The CDR3 covers 16 residues. V gave up 6 bases and J gave up 0 bases; unmatched junction bases: 7. The germline CDR1 and CDR2 sequences are SEHNR and FQNEAQ (reference sequence). Written as DNA, the CDR3 is TGTGCCAGCAGTGGGACAGTGGACCCAACTAATGAAAAACTGTTTTTT. It specifies CASSGTVDPTNEKLFF. The complete variable domain, with remaining parts taken from reference TRBV7-9 and TRBJ1-4, reads DTGVSQNPRHKITKRGQNVTFRCDPISEHNRLYWYRQTLGQGPEFLTYFQNEAQLEKSRLLSDRFSAERPKGSFSTLEIQRTEQGDSAMYLCASSGTVDPTNEKLFFGSGTQLSVL.

The J gene is TRBJ2-3, the V gene TRBV4-2, with 7 bases fitting TRBD2. The CDR3 is 19 residues long. The germline V gene encodes CDR1 LGHNA and CDR2 YNFKEQ. The V and J ends lost 0 bases and 0 bases, in that order; junction bases with no gene match: 12. The CDR3 spells CASSQEGASGTTSTDTQYF. Written as DNA, the CDR3 is TGTGCCAGCAGCCAAGAAGGGGCTAGCGGAACAACGAGCACAGATACGCAGTATTTT.

The chain has TRBV7-9 and TRBJ1-3; D ambiguous. V lost 3 bases and J 3 bases, leaving 9 bases between the germline ends. The CDR3 spans 14 residues. Germline V gene data show CDR1 as SEHNR and CDR2 as FQNEAQ (reference sequence). CDR3 sequence: CASSFGESGNTIYF. CDR3 nucleotides: TGTGCCAGCAGCTTCGGGGAGAGTGGAAACACCATATATTTT.

The chain employs TRBV6-5 and TRBJ1-4, with 7 nucleotides matching TRBD1. After removal of 4 bases from V and 4 bases from J, the junction contained 9 bases not matched to a gene. There are 16 residues in the CDR3. Germline V gene lookup returns CDR1 MNHEY and CDR2 SVGAGI. CDR3 amino acids: CASSSKYRGLNEKLFF. CDR3 coding DNA: TGTGCCAGCAGTTCAAAGTACAGGGGCCTTAATGAAAAACTGTTTTTT.

A remark on this clone: Other DNA sequences of this sample code for an identical CDR3. The rearrangement uses TRBV5-1 and TRBJ2-2; TRBD2 is a possible D gene (6 bases). The CDR3 consists of 14 residues. V gave up 4 bases and J gave up 2 bases, with 9 bases separating them. The germline V gene has CDR1 SGHRS and CDR2 YFSETQ. The CDR3 spells CASSQGLNTGELFF. For the CDR3, the DNA is TGCGCCAGCAGCCAGGGACTCAACACCGGGGAGCTGTTTTTT.

V is TRBV18 and J is TRBJ1-4, with unresolved D. The V gene lost 3 bases and the J gene lost 6 bases, with 11 bases spanning the gap. The CDR3 totals 14 residues. Germline CDR1 and CDR2: KGHSH and LQKENI. This chain's CDR3 is CASSPREGHEKLFF. The DNA of the CDR3 is TGTGCCAGCTCACCCCGGGAAGGGCATGAAAAACTGTTTTTT.

The chain recombines TRBV2 with TRBJ1-2; D is perhaps TRBD1 (5 bases). Germline lookup yields CDR1 SNHLY and CDR2 FYNNEI. V was clipped by 4 bases and J by 7 bases, with 13 bases between them. This CDR3 comprises 13 residues. CDR3 protein: CASSADQGGGYTF. CDR3 sequence (DNA): TGTGCCAGCAGTGCGGATCAGGGCGGTGGCTACACCTTC.

The chain has TRBV7-6 and TRBJ2-1, with 8 bases lining up with TRBD2. Trimming at V came to 5 bases and at J to 3 bases, leaving 6 bases not matched to a gene. This CDR3 is built from 15 residues. CDR1 is SGHVS, CDR2 FNYEAQ, per germline. This CDR3 reads CASSAAGGHYNEQFF. CDR3 in DNA: TGTGCCAGCAGCGCCGCGGGGGGACACTACAATGAGCAGTTCTTC.

The count of this clone is one. This chain joins TRBV19 and TRBJ2-2; the D is unclear. The V and J ends lost 3 bases and 0 bases respectively, with 5 bases between them. This CDR3 region has 14 residues. The germline V gene encodes CDR1 LNHDA and CDR2 SQIVND (reference sequence). CDR3 sequence: CASSIQTNTGELFF. The DNA of the CDR3 is TGTGCCAGTAGTATCCAGACGAACACCGGGGAGCTGTTTTTT.

This clone was picked up one time. This rearrangement joins TRBV19 to TRBJ1-1; tentatively, D is TRBD1 (5 bases). Germline V gene sequence: CDR1 LNHDA, CDR2 SQIVND (reference sequence). V was pared by 7 bases and J by 1 base, with 16 bases between. This CDR3 region has 15 residues. The CDR3 sequence is CASKTTGTGNTEAFF. CDR3 DNA sequence: TGTGCCAGTAAAACCACCGGGACGGGGAACACTGAAGCTTTCTTT.

The chain is built from TRBV11-2 and TRBJ2-7, with D possibly called TRBD1 or TRBD2 (5 bases each). CDR1 and CDR2 from the germline V gene are SGHAT and FQNNGV. The CDR3 is 16 residues long. V was cut by 1 base and J by 3 bases, with 16 bases left in between. The CDR3 DNA sequence: TGTGCCAGCAGCTTAGTTGGGGGAAACTTAGGCTACGAGCAGTACTTC. Its translation is CASSLVGGNLGYEQYF.

This clone was detected only once. This sequence joins TRBV18 and TRBJ2-7; TRBD2 matches at 13 bases. This CDR3 region has 14 residues. The germline V gene encodes CDR1 KGHSH and CDR2 LQKENI. Losses at the gene ends were 6 bases for V and 7 bases for J; bases not matched to a gene: 6. The CDR3 sequence: CASSPGLAGEEQYF. The CDR3 region has the DNA TGTGCCAGCTCGCCAGGACTAGCGGGAGAAGAGCAGTACTTC.

Comment on this clone: The same CDR3 also results from other DNA sequences found in this sample. CDR3 loop: CASSHLNTEAFF. CDR3 nucleotide sequence: TGTGCCAGCAGCCATCTAAACACTGAAGCTTTCTTT. This sequence joins TRBV6-1 and TRBJ1-1; no firm D call. Trimming removed 6 bases from V and 2 bases from J, with 7 bases in between. The CDR3 length is 12 residues. CDR1 and CDR2 from the germline V gene are MNHNS and SASEGT.

The chain employs TRBV27 and TRBJ1-2; possible D gene TRBD1, 5 bases. Germline V gene lookup returns CDR1 MNHEY and CDR2 SMNVEV (reference sequence). This CDR3 region has 14 residues. The V and J ends lost 6 bases and 8 bases respectively, with 19 bases between them. For the CDR3, the DNA is TGTGCCAGCAGCGCCCGGGACCCCATTTTAGGCTACACCTTC. Encoded protein: CASSARDPILGYTF.

The genes are TRBV5-1 and TRBJ1-6; 7 nucleotides match TRBD1. There are 14 residues in the CDR3. The trim removed 4 bases at V and 4 bases at J, leaving 2 bases unmatched. CDR1 is SGHRS, CDR2 YFSETQ, per germline. For the CDR3, the DNA is TGCGCCAGCAGCGAGGGACAGTATAATTCACCCCTCCACTTT. This sequence encodes CASSEGQYNSPLHF.

DNA for the CDR3: TGTGCCAGCAGCTCCTCCCAGACTAGCGGGAGGACCGGGGAGCTGTTTTTT. This sequence encodes CASSSSQTSGRTGELFF. The chain carries TRBV11-3 and TRBJ2-2; TRBD2 matches 13 bases. The CDR3 length is 17 residues. Germline lookup yields CDR1 SGHNT and CDR2 YENEEA. Germline trimming cut 4 bases from V and 5 bases from J; bases unmatched to any gene: 7. The full variable domain, rest sourced from reference TRBV11-3 and TRBJ2-2, is EAGVVQSPRYKIIEKKQPVAFWCNPISGHNTLYWYLQNLGQGPELLIRYENEEAVDDSQLPKDRFSAERLKGVDSTLKIQPAELGDSAVYLCASSSSQTSGRTGELFFGEGSRLTVL.

This clone appeared a single time. V and J are TRBV10-3 and TRBJ2-7, with D possibly being TRBD2 (6 bases). V lost 10 bases and J 0 bases, leaving 16 bases between the germline ends. The CDR3 is 14 residues long. The germline gives CDR1 ENHRY, CDR2 SYGVKD. CDR3 coding DNA: TGTGCCACTCTGCCGGGGGTTGGCTCCTACGAGCAGTACTTC. Translation gives CATLPGVGSYEQYF.